The 31 T cell receptor beta chains given below trace back to one sample, sequenced in a study of T cell changes during pregnancy in multiple sclerosis. Clones were read by immunoSEQ multiplex PCR, and TCRdb kept only the in-frame ones, dropping some. The sample contains around 56,000 clones, roughly nine tenths of which appear only once. Sequenced here: peripheral blood, sampled in the first trimester of pregnancy. All receptors come from a female donor in good health, enrolled as a control in a pregnancy study.

The chain recombines TRBV6-5 with TRBJ1-2; D unclear. The length of the CDR3 is 15 residues. From germline, CDR1 is MNHEY and CDR2 SVGAGI. V was clipped by 2 bases and J by 5 bases, with 15 bases between them. CDR3 amino acids: CASSYAGHPEYGYTF. The CDR3 bases are TGTGCCAGCAGTTACGCGGGCCACCCAGAATATGGCTACACCTTC.

The V gene is TRBV6-5, the J gene TRBJ1-3, with 7 bases fitting TRBD1. The CDR3 covers 15 residues. Germline V gene sequence: CDR1 MNHEY, CDR2 SVGAGI. V gave up 6 bases and J gave up 0 bases; unmatched junction bases: 5. The CDR3 loop reads CASRPSGGSGNTIYF. The CDR3 coding sequence is TGTGCCAGCAGGCCGTCAGGGGGCTCTGGAAACACCATATATTTT.

The CDR3 sequence is CASLLRGGYGYTF. The DNA for the CDR3 is TGTGCCAGCCTGCTCCGGGGAGGTTATGGCTACACCTTC. The chain carries TRBV28 and TRBJ1-2, with unresolved D. Trimming cost V 8 bases and J 5 bases, with 15 bases left between them. The CDR3 sequence is 13 residues long. Germline CDR1 and CDR2: MDHEN and SYDVKM.

The rearrangement joins TRBV7-2 to TRBJ1-2; D uncertain. This CDR3 has 13 amino acids. Germline loops: CDR1 SGHTA, CDR2 FQGNSA. V shed 5 bases and J shed 8 bases, with 15 bases lying between them. The CDR3 reads CASSPSSGLGYTF. The CDR3 DNA sequence: TGTGCCAGCAGCCCCTCTTCTGGGCTGGGCTACACCTTC.

The chain is built from TRBV27 and TRBJ2-2; a weak D match, TRBD2 (5 bases). The germline V gene encodes CDR1 MNHEY and CDR2 SMNVEV (reference sequence). This CDR3 is built from 21 residues. V lost 5 bases and J 2 bases, leaving 30 bases between the germline ends. CDR3 in DNA: TGTGCCAGCAGTCCCCAGATGGCGGGTGTCGGCTCAGGCCCTAACACCGGGGAGCTGTTTTTT. Translation gives CASSPQMAGVGSGPNTGELFF.

This chain's CDR3 is CASSLGQGAYQPQHF. The CDR3, as DNA: TGCGCCAGCAGCTTGGGACAGGGGGCGTATCAGCCCCAGCATTTT. The chain combines TRBV5-1 with TRBJ1-5; 10 bases line up with TRBD1. V lost 0 bases and J lost 5; bases outside the gene matches: 2. This CDR3 contains 15 residues. The germline V gene encodes CDR1 SGHRS and CDR2 YFSETQ.

V and J are TRBV11-2 and TRBJ2-6; a possible D gene is TRBD2 (5 bases). CDR1 is SGHAT and CDR2 is FQNNGV in the germline V gene. The CDR3 spans 14 residues. V dropped 3 bases and J dropped 3 bases, with 6 bases sitting between them. CDR3 loop: CASSFGVGANVLTF. CDR3 in DNA: TGTGCCAGCAGCTTCGGGGTTGGGGCCAACGTCCTGACTTTC. Together with reference TRBV11-2 and TRBJ2-6, the CDR3 gives the full variable domain: EAGVAQSPRYKIIEKRQSVAFWCNPISGHATLYWYQQILGQGPKLLIQFQNNGVVDDSQLPKDRFSAERLKGVDSTLKIQPAKLEDSAVYLCASSFGVGANVLTFGAGSRLTVL.

The V gene is TRBV2, the J gene TRBJ1-5; 7 nucleotides agree with TRBD1. V shed 6 bases, J shed 3 bases, and the junction held 5 bases outside the gene matches. The germline V gene encodes CDR1 SNHLY and CDR2 FYNNEI. The CDR3 runs to 14 residues. CDR3 DNA: TGTGCCAGCAGGGCCGGGACAGACAATCAGCCCCAGCATTTT. It is translated as CASRAGTDNQPQHF.

This chain links TRBV7-9 with TRBJ2-3; 7 bases align to TRBD2. Germline trimming cut 5 bases from V and 5 bases from J; bases unmatched to any gene: 10. CDR3 size: 15 residues. Germline V gene lookup returns CDR1 SEHNR and CDR2 FQNEAQ (reference sequence). In DNA, the CDR3 is TGTGCCAGCAGCCCGAGCGGGACTGCCAGAGATACGCAGTATTTT. Amino acids: CASSPSGTARDTQYF.

This clone was counted between two and nine times. The CDR3 sequence: CAWSVRQAANSPLHF. CDR3 nucleotides: TGTGCCTGGAGTGTACGACAGGCTGCTAATTCACCCCTCCACTTT. The V call is TRBV30, the J call TRBJ1-6, with D possibly being TRBD1 (6 bases). Germline V gives CDR1 GTSNPN, CDR2 SVGIG (reference sequence). Between the trimmed V and J ends, which lost 0 bases and 6 bases, there was a span of 12 bases. The CDR3 covers 15 residues. The full variable domain, completed using reference TRBV30 and TRBJ1-6, is SQTIHQWPATLVQPVGSPLSLECTVEGTSNPNLYWYRQAAGRGLQLLFYSVGIGQISSEVPQNLSASRPQDRQFILSSKKLLLSDSGFYLCAWSVRQAANSPLHFGNGTRLTVT.

The genes are TRBV5-1 and TRBJ2-5; possible D gene TRBD2, 6 bases. This CDR3 spans 14 amino acids. CDR1 SGHRS and CDR2 YFSETQ come from the germline V gene. Trimming removed 3 bases at V and 5 bases at J, with 14 bases between. The CDR3 reads CASSSDGGWETQYF. The CDR3 DNA follows: TGCGCCAGCAGCTCGGACGGAGGGTGGGAGACCCAGTACTTC.

The genes are TRBV5-4 and TRBJ1-2; 8 bases agree with TRBD1. Germline loops: CDR1 SGHNT, CDR2 YYREEE (reference sequence). The V gene end was trimmed by 4 bases and the J gene end by 4 bases; junction bases not matched to a gene: 21. The CDR3 contains 19 residues. CDR3 DNA: TGTGCCAGCAGCCTCCCCCAGACAAGGCCGACAGGGGATGGCTATGGCTACACCTTC. Translation: CASSLPQTRPTGDGYGYTF.

This chain connects TRBV30 to TRBJ2-3; 7 bases agree with TRBD2. The J segment lost 0 bases and the V segment lost 5 bases, leaving 5 bases of the junction unmatched. From germline, CDR1 is GTSNPN and CDR2 SVGIG (reference sequence). CDR3 length: 14 amino acids. CDR3 in DNA: TGTGCCTGGGTGGGGGGGACTAGCACAGATACGCAGTATTTT. This gives the protein CAWVGGTSTDTQYF.

The CDR3 loop is CASSESVVVTDTQYF. The CDR3 DNA reads TGTGCCAGCAGCGAGAGCGTTGTAGTTACAGATACGCAGTATTTT. The rearrangement links TRBV9 to TRBJ2-3, with D hard to call. CDR3 length: 15 amino acids. Deletions cut 3 bases from V and 3 bases from J, with 14 bases between. CDR1 and CDR2 from the germline V gene are SGDLS and YYNGEE. The full variable domain, its missing parts supplied by reference TRBV9 and TRBJ2-3, is DSGVTQTPKHLITATGQRVTLRCSPRSGDLSVYWYQQSLDQGLQFLIQYYNGEERAKGNILERFSAQQFPDLHSELNLSSLELGDSALYFCASSESVVVTDTQYFGPGTRLTVL.

The chain joins TRBV11-1 to TRBJ2-7; 7 bases match TRBD1. V was pared by 4 bases and J by 5 bases, with 8 bases of the junction left unmatched. The germline CDR1 and CDR2 sequences are SGHAT and FQDESV (reference sequence). CDR3 length: 14 residues. The CDR3 sequence: CASSSQGQLDEQYF. CDR3 DNA: TGTGCCAGCAGCTCCCAGGGACAGTTGGACGAGCAGTACTTC.

The chain couples TRBV29-1 to TRBJ1-3; D gene ambiguous. CDR1 SQVTM and CDR2 ANQGSEA come from the germline V gene. The CDR3 length is 13 residues. Trimming removed 6 bases from V and 0 bases from J, with 9 bases in between. The CDR3 DNA reads as TGCAGCGTGTTCGGAGCCTCTGGAAACACCATATATTTT. This translates into CSVFGASGNTIYF.

This chain uses TRBV6-6 with TRBJ1-2; possibly TRBD1 for D (6 bases). Germline V CDR1 and CDR2: MNHNY, SVGAGI (reference sequence). The V end lost 0 bases, the J end lost 4 bases, and 9 bases lay between the germline ends. The CDR3 runs to 14 residues. DNA for the CDR3: TGTGCCAGCAGTTACTCCAGGGGAACCTATGGCTACACCTTC. It yields the protein CASSYSRGTYGYTF.

The V call is TRBV7-9, the J call TRBJ2-1, with 11 nucleotides matching TRBD2. The CDR3 has 16 residues. The germline V gene encodes CDR1 SEHNR and CDR2 FQNEAQ (reference sequence). V lost 5 bases, J lost 8 bases, and 11 bases stayed unmatched. CDR3 DNA sequence: TGTGCCAGCAGCCTTTTCCGACTAGCGGGAATCGATGAGCAGTTCTTC. It codes for CASSLFRLAGIDEQFF.

The chain uses TRBV10-3 and TRBJ1-5; possible D gene TRBD1, 5 bases. Germline V lookup: CDR1 ENHRY, CDR2 SYGVKD. V was shortened by 6 bases and J by 5 bases, with 8 bases between the two germline ends. The CDR3 is 12 amino acids. CDR3 DNA sequence: TGTGCCATCAGGGGAGGGGATCAGCCCCAGCATTTT. It specifies CAIRGGDQPQHF.

The rearrangement joins TRBV7-9 to TRBJ1-2; D not certain. The CDR3 runs 13 residues. CDR1 is SEHNR, CDR2 FQNEAQ, per germline (reference sequence). With 2 bases removed from V and 7 bases from J, the gap between germline ends came to 11 bases. Written as DNA, the CDR3 is TGTGCCAGCAGCTTATTAAGGGAGGCTGGCTACACCTTC. Protein: CASSLLREAGYTF.

CDR3 sequence: CASTQPSGGEQYF. The CDR3 nucleotides read TGTGCCAGCACTCAACCGAGCGGGGGTGAGCAGTACTTC. V and J are TRBV6-1 and TRBJ2-7; 8 bases are a match to TRBD2. This CDR3 spans 13 amino acids. Germline V lookup: CDR1 MNHNS, CDR2 SASEGT. V lost 7 bases to trimming and J lost 7 bases; unmatched junction nucleotides: 9.

The genes are TRBV7-2 and TRBJ2-3; D is uncertain. Trimming removed 0 bases from V and 2 bases from J, with 6 bases in between. CDR3 length: 14 residues. CDR1 and CDR2 from the germline V gene are SGHTA and FQGNSA. In DNA form, the CDR3 reads TGTGCCAGCAGCTTAGCAGCCTACACAGATACGCAGTATTTT. Its protein is CASSLAAYTDTQYF. The full variable domain, in which reference TRBV7-2 and TRBJ2-3 provide the parts outside the CDR3, is GAGVSQSPSNKVTEKGKDVELRCDPISGHTALYWYRQSLGQGLEFLIYFQGNSAPDKSGLPSDRFSAERTGGSVSTLTIQRTQQEDSAVYLCASSLAAYTDTQYFGPGTRLTVL.

J is TRBJ2-3 and V is TRBV9, with 7 positions matching TRBD2. CDR3 size: 15 residues. V lost 4 bases and J lost 1; bases outside the gene matches: 6. CDR1 is SGDLS, CDR2 YYNGEE, per germline. In DNA form, the CDR3 reads TGTGCCAGCAGCCCAAAGAGCGGGGGCACAGATACGCAGTATTTT. It encodes CASSPKSGGTDTQYF.

V is TRBV19 and J is TRBJ1-5; no definite D call. Germline V gene data show CDR1 as LNHDA and CDR2 as SQIVND (reference sequence). The CDR3 sequence is 14 residues long. V lost 9 bases to trimming and J lost 2 bases, with 14 bases between them. The CDR3 loop reads CASSKLLGNQPQHF. For the CDR3, the DNA is TGTGCCAGCTCCAAGCTTTTAGGCAATCAGCCCCAGCATTTT.

This clone was found a few times. This chain uses TRBV29-1 with TRBJ2-5; D ambiguous. This CDR3 region has 13 residues. The V gene lost 2 bases and the J gene lost 4 bases, with 11 bases spanning the gap. Germline V gives CDR1 SQVTM, CDR2 ANQGSEA. The CDR3 DNA is TGCAGCGTTGAATTGGCACCACCAGAGACCCAGTACTTC. It is translated as CSVELAPPETQYF.

The chain uses TRBV28 and TRBJ2-7, with D possibly being TRBD1 (5 bases). CDR3 length: 15 residues. Trimming cost V 4 bases and J 4 bases, with 17 bases left between them. Germline CDR1 is MDHEN and CDR2 is SYDVKM. CDR3 region: CASSSARTRGYEQYF. The CDR3 DNA reads as TGTGCCAGCAGTTCCGCGCGGACAAGAGGTTACGAGCAGTACTTC. Combining the CDR3 with reference TRBV28 and TRBJ2-7 gives the whole variable domain DVKVTQSSRYLVKRTGEKVFLECVQDMDHENMFWYRQDPGLGLRLIYFSYDVKMKEKGDIPEGYSVSREKKERFSLILESASTNQTSMYLCASSSARTRGYEQYFGPGTRLTVT.

The chain joins TRBV4-2 to TRBJ2-1, with D possibly TRBD2 on 6 matching bases. CDR1 LGHNA and CDR2 YNFKEQ come from the germline V gene. CDR3 length: 12 residues. V gave up 2 bases and J gave up 13 bases, with 12 bases separating them. The CDR3 DNA sequence: TGTGCCAGCAGCCAAATACAAACTAGCCAGTTCTTC. Its protein product is CASSQIQTSQFF.

V gene TRBV9 combines with J gene TRBJ2-7; unclear D gene. V lost 0 bases to trimming and J lost 3 bases, with 4 bases between them. Germline V gene sequence: CDR1 SGDLS, CDR2 YYNGEE. CDR3 size: 12 residues. Here the CDR3 DNA reads TGTGCCAGCAGCGTAGCTCGCTACGAGCAGTACTTC. Amino acid sequence: CASSVARYEQYF.

The V and J genes are TRBV19 and TRBJ1-6, with TRBD1 as a possible D gene (6 bases). V lost 5 bases, J lost 8 bases, and 10 bases lay in between. This CDR3 contains 13 residues. In germline, CDR1 is LNHDA, CDR2 SQIVND (reference sequence). The CDR3 is CASSANRDSPLHF. The CDR3, as DNA: TGTGCCAGTAGTGCGAACAGGGATTCACCCCTCCACTTT.

This clone was seen only a few times. V is TRBV28 and J is TRBJ1-2; TRBD1 aligns across 7 bases. V lost 4 bases to trimming and J lost 8 bases; unmatched junction nucleotides: 4. There are 12 residues in the CDR3. Germline V gives CDR1 MDHEN, CDR2 SYDVKM. The CDR3 DNA reads as TGTGCCAGCAGTTCGCAGGGGGACGGCTACACCTTC. The encoded protein is CASSSQGDGYTF.

The chain recombines TRBV7-3 with TRBJ1-2; D remains ambiguous. CDR1 is SGHTA and CDR2 is FQGTGA in the germline V gene. Trimming left V 1 base short and J 4 bases short, with 7 bases between. This CDR3 contains 13 residues. DNA of the CDR3: TGTGCCAGCAGCTTAAATAGAATCTATGGCTACACCTTC. This gives the protein CASSLNRIYGYTF.